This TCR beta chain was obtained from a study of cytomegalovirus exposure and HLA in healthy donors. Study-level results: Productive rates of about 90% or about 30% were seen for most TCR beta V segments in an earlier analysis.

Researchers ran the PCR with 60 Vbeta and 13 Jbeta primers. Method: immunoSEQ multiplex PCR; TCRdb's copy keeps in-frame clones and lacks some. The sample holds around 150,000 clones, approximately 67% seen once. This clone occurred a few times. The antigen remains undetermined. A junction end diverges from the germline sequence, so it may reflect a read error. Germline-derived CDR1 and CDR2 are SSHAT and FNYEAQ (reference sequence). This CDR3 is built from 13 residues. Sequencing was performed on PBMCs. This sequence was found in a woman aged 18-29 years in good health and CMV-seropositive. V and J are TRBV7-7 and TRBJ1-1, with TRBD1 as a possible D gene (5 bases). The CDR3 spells CASSPGHNTEAFF. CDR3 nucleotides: TGTGCTAGCAGCCCCGGACACAACACTGAAGCTTTCTTT.